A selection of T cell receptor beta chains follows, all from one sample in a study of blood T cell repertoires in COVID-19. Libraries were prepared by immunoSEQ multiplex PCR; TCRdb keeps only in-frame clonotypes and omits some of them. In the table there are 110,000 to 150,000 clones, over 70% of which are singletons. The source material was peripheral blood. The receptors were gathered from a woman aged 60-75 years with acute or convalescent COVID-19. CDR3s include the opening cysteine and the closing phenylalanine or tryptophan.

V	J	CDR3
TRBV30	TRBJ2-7	CAWRGSTYEQYF
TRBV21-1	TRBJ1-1	CASSKVRQGMNTEAFF
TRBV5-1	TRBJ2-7	CASSLAGTVVPGEQYF
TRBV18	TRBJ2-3	CASSPLGTSGMADTQYF
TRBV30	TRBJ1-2	CAWSVTGQGSYGYTF
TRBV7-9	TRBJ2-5	CASSSLETQYF
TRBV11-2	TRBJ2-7	CASSSHIGGIVYEQYF
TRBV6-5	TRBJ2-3	CASRRLAANTDTQYF
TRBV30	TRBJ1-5	CAWSVWGSQPQHF
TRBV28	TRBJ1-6	CASEGQRQSPLHF
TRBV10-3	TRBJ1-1	CAISAGQAPNTEAFF
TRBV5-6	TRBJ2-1	CASSLWLAGYNEQFF
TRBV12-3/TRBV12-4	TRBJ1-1	CASSLGGHTEAFF
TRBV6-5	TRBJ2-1	CASSSPGLAGVKQFF
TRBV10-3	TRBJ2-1	CAISESDPGGNEQFF
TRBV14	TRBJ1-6	CASRSDTYNSPLHF
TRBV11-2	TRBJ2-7	CASSRISYEQYF
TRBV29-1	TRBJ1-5	CSVAPTGAGGPQHF
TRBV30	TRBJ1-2	CAWSGGGGYSRYTF
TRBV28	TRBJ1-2	CASRLRRTGYVGYGYTF
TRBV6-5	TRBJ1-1	CASSYLGQGGTEAFF
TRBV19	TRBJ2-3	CASRPIGGNRDTQYF
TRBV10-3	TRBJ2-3	CAITTSPDPTAPATKQYF
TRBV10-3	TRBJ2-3	CAISERREEHTQYF
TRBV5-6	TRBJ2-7	CASSLVRREFFHEQYF
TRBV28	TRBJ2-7	CASSRVTGVGEQYF
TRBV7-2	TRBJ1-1	CASSLAGRRNTEAFF
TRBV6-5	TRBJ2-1	CASSSSSGVQEQFF
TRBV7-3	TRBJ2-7	CASSLLSGGGYEQYF
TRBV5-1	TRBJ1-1	CASSPNLFGEAFF
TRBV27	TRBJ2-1	CASSWGEAWEVNEQFF
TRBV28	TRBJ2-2	CASRGRGYTGELFF
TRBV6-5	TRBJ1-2	CASSPGTSYGYTF
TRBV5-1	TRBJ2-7	CASSGQGGYEQYF
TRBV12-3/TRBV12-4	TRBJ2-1	CASSLRGWEQFF
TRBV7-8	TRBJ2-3	CASSPIGGPTDTQYF
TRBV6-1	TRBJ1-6	CASSEQDRGISPLHF
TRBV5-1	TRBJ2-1	CASSFRGTAGVSGDEQFF
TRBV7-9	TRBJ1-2	CASSFRGDYGYTF
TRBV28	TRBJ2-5	CASSIGAGGETQYF
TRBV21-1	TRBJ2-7	CASSKRVGPCSYEQYF
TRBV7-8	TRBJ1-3	CASSSTTGRVGNTIYF
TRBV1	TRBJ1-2	CTSSQDQGTGDYGYTF
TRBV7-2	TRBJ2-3	CASSSRLVTDTQYF
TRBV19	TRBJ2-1	CATNPGLASYNEQFF
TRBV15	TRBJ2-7	CATSRGFSGDYEQYF
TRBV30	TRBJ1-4	CAWRKGADLYEKLFF
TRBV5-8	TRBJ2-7	CASSLYSGLAGGLEQYF